This TCR beta chain was obtained from a study of beta chain features in type 1 diabetes. Germline lookup yields CDR1 ENHRY and CDR2 SYGVKD. This CDR3 spans 15 amino acids. J lost 3 bases, V lost 3 bases, and 3 bases had no gene match. Every isolated RNA sample was fully reverse transcribed, so sequencing captured expressed TCRB transcripts. Sequencing was performed with immunoSEQ multiplex PCR; in TCRdb, only in-frame clones are kept and a portion is missing. This table has roughly 170,000 clones, less than 15% appearing once. The sample taken for sequencing was central memory CD4+ T cells from blood. This TCR was sampled from a young woman in good health. The J gene is TRBJ2-5, the V gene TRBV10-3; the match to TRBD2 covers 11 bases. CDR3: CAISDILAGEETQYF. The CDR3 coding sequence is TGTGCCATCAGTGACATACTAGCGGGAGAAGAGACCCAGTACTTC.